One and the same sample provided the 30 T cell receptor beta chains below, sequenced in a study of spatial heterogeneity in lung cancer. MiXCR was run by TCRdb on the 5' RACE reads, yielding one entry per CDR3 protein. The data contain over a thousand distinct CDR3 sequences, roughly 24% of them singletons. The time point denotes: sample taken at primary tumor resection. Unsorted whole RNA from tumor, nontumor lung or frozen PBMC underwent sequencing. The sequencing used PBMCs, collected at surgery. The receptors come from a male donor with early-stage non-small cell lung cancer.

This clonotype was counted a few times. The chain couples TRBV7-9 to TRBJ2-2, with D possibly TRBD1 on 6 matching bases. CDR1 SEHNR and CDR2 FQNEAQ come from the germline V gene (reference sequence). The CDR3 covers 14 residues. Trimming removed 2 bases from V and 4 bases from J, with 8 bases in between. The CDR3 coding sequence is TGTGCCAGCAGCTTAACAGGGCCCACCGGGGAGCTGTTTTTT. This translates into CASSLTGPTGELFF.

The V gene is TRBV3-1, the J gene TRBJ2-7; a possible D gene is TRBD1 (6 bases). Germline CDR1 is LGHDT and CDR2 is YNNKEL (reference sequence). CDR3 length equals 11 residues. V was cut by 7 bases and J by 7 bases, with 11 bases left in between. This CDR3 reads CASTLGGEQYF. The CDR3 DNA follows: TGTGCCAGCACCCTAGGGGGAGAGCAGTACTTC.

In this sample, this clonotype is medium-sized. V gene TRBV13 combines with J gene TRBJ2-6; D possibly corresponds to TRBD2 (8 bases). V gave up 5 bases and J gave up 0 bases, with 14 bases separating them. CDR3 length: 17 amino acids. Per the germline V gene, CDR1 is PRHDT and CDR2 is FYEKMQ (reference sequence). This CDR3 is CASSRDSGSSGANVLTF. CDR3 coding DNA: TGTGCCAGCAGCCGGGACAGCGGGAGCTCTGGGGCCAACGTCCTGACTTTC.

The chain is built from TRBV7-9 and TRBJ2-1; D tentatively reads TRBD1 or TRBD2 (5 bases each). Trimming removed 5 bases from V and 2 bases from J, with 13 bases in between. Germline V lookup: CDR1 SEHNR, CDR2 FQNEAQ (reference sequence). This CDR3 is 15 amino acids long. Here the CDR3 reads CASSPAGAAYNEQFF. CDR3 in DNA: TGTGCCAGCAGCCCTGCCGGGGCCGCCTACAATGAGCAGTTCTTC.

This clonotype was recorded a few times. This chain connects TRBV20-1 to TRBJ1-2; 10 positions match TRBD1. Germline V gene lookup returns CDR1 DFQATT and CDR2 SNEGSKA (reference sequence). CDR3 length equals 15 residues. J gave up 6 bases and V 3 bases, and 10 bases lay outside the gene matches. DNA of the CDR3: TGCAGTGCTAGCCCCGGGACAGGGGAAAGAGATGGCTACACCTTC. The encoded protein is CSASPGTGERDGYTF.

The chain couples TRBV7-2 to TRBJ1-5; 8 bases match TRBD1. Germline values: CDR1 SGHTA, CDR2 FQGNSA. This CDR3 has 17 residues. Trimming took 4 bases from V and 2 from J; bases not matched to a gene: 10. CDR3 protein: CASSSRTGSSGNQPQHF. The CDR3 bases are TGTGCCAGCAGCTCCCGGACAGGGTCTTCTGGCAATCAGCCCCAGCATTTT.

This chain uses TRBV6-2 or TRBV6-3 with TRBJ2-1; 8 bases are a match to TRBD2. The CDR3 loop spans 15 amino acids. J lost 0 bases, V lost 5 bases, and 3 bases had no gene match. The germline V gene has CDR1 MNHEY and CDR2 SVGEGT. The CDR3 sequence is CASSASGSSYNEQFF. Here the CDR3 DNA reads TGTGCCAGCAGTGCAAGCGGGAGCTCCTACAATGAGCAGTTCTTC.

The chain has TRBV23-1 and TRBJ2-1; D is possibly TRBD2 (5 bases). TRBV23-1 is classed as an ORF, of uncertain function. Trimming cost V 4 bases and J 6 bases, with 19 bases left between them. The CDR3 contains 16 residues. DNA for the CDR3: TGCGCCAGCAGTCCGATAACGGGGATGAGGATCAATGAGCAGTTCTTC. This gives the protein CASSPITGMRINEQFF.

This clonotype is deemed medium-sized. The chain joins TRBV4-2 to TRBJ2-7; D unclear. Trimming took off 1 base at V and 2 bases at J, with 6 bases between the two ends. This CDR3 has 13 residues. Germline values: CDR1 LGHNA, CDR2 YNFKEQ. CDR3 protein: CASSQAEAYEQYF. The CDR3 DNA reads TGTGCCAGCAGCCAAGCAGAGGCCTACGAGCAGTACTTC.

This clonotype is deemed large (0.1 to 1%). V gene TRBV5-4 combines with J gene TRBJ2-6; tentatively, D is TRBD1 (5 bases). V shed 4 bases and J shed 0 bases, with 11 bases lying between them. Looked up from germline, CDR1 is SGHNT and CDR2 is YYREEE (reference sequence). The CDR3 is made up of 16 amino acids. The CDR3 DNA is TGTGCCAGCAGCCCTGACAGACCCTCTGGGGCCAACGTCCTGACTTTC. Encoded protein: CASSPDRPSGANVLTF.

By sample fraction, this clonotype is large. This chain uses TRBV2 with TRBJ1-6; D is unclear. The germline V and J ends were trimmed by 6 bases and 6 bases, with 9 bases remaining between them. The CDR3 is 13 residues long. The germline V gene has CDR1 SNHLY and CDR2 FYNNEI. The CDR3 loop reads CASRGSGNSPLHF. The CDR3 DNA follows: TGTGCCAGCAGGGGAAGTGGTAATTCACCCCTCCACTTT. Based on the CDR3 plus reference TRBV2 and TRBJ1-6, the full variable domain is EPEVTQTPSHQVTQMGQEVILRCVPISNHLYFYWYRQILGQKVEFLVSFYNNEISEKSEIFDDQFSVERPDGSNFTLKIRSTKLEDSAMYFCASRGSGNSPLHFGNGTRLTVT.

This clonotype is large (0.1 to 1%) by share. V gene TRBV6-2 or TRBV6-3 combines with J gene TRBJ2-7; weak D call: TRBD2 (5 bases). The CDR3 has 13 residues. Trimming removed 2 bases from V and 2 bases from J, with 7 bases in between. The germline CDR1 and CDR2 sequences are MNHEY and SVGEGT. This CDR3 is CASSYVGTYEQYF. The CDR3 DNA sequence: TGTGCCAGCAGTTACGTCGGGACCTACGAGCAGTACTTC.

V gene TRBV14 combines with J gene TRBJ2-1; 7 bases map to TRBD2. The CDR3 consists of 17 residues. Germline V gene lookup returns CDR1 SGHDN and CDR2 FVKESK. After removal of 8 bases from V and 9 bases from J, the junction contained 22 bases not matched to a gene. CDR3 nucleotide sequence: TGTGCCAGCTCGAAGTTCCCTAGCGGAAGGCCGCTAGGTGAGCAGTTCTTC. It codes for CASSKFPSGRPLGEQFF.

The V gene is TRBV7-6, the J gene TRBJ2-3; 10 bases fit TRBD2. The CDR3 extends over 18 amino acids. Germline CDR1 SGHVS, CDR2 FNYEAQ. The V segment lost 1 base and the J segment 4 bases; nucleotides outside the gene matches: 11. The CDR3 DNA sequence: TGTGCCAGCAGCTTAGGCACTAGCGGGAAACGTGGGGCAGATACGCAGTATTTT. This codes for CASSLGTSGKRGADTQYF.

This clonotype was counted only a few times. This CDR3 reads CASSSPSGLAGGPRNEQFF. CDR3 DNA sequence: TGTGCCAGCAGCTCACCCTCGGGACTAGCGGGGGGGCCTAGGAATGAGCAGTTCTTC. The chain couples TRBV11-2 to TRBJ2-1; 16 bases match TRBD2. The germline CDR1 and CDR2 sequences are SGHAT and FQNNGV. After removal of 4 bases from V and 7 bases from J, the junction contained 13 bases not matched to a gene. The CDR3 extends over 19 amino acids.

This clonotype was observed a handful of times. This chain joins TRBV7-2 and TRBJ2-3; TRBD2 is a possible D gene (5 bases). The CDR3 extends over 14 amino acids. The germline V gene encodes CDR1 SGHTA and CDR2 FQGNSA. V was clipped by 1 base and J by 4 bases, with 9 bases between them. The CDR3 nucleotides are TGTGCCAGCAGCTTAGGGGGAGCGGCAGATACGCAGTATTTT. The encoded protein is CASSLGGAADTQYF.

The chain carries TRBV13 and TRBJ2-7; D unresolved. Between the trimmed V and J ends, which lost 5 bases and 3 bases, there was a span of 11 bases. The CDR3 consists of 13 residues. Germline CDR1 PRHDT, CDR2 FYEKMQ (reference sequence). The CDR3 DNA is TGTGCCAGCAGCCCGCCGGTGAGCTACGAGCAGTACTTC. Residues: CASSPPVSYEQYF.

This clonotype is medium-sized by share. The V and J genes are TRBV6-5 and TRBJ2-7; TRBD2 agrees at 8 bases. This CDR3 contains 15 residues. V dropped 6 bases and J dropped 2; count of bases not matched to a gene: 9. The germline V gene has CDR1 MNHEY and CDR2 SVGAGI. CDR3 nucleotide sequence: TGTGCCAGCAGCCCCGAGTTAGCGGGGCCCTACGAGCAGTACTTC. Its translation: CASSPELAGPYEQYF.

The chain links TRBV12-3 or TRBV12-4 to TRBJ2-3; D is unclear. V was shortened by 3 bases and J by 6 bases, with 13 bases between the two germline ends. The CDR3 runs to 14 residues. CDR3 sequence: CASSLVYSSDTQYF. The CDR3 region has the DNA TGTGCCAGCAGTTTGGTGTATAGTAGCGATACGCAGTATTTT.

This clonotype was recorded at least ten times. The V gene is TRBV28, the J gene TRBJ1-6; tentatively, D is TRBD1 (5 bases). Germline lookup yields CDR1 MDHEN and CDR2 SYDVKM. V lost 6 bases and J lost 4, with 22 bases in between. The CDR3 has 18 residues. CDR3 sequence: CASRWLGYPQDYNSPLHF. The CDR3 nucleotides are TGTGCCAGCAGATGGTTGGGATACCCACAGGATTATAATTCACCCCTCCACTTT.

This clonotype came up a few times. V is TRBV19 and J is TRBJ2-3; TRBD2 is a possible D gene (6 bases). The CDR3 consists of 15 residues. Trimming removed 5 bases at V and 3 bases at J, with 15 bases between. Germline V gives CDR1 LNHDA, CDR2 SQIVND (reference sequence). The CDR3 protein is CASSRDSGKTDTQYF. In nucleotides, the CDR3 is TGTGCCAGTAGTCGGGACTCCGGCAAGACAGATACGCAGTATTTT.

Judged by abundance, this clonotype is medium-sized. This CDR3 reads CSARRQERGRTEAFF. CDR3 nucleotide sequence: TGCAGTGCCCGCCGACAGGAGAGGGGAAGAACTGAAGCTTTCTTT. V is TRBV20-1 and J is TRBJ1-1; the D gene is possibly TRBD1 (6 bases). The CDR3 is 15 amino acids. V was trimmed by 6 bases and J by 5 bases, leaving 22 bases between them. Germline V gives CDR1 DFQATT, CDR2 SNEGSKA (reference sequence).

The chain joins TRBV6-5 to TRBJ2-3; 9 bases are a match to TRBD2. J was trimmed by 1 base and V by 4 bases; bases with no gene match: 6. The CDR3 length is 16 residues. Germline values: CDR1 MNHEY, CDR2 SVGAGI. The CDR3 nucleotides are TGTGCCAGCAGTTGGCGGGGGGGCCGGGGCACAGATACGCAGTATTTT. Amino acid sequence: CASSWRGGRGTDTQYF.

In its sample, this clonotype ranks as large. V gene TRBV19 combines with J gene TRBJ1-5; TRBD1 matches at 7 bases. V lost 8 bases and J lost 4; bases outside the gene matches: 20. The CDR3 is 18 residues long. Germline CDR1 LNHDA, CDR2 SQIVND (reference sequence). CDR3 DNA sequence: TGTGCCAGTGTTCGCCGGGGGAAGGGGGCCCAGGGAAATCAGCCCCAGCATTTT. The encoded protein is CASVRRGKGAQGNQPQHF.

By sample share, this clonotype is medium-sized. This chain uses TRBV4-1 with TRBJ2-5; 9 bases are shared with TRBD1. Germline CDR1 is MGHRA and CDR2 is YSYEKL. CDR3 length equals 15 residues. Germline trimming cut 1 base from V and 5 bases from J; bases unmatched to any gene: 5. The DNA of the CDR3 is TGCGCCAGCAGCCAAGTTGGGACAGGGCACGAGACCCAGTACTTC. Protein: CASSQVGTGHETQYF.

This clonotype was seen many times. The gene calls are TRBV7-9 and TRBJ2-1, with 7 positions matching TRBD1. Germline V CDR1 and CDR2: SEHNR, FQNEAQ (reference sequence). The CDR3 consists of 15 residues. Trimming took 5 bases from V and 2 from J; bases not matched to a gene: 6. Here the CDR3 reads CASSLTGVPYNEQFF. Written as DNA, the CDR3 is TGTGCCAGCAGCCTAACAGGGGTGCCCTACAATGAGCAGTTCTTC.

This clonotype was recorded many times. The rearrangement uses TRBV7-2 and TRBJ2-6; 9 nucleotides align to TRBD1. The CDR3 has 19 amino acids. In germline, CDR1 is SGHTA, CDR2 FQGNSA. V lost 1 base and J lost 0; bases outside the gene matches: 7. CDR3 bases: TGTGCCAGCAGCTTAGAGGGACAGGGTTCACTCTCTGGGGCCAACGTCCTGACTTTC. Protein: CASSLEGQGSLSGANVLTF.

The CDR3 sequence: CSARDARWNYGYTF. The CDR3 bases are TGCAGTGCTAGAGATGCGAGGTGGAACTATGGCTACACCTTC. The gene calls are TRBV20-1 and TRBJ1-2; D remains ambiguous. The CDR3 has 14 residues. The V end was cut by 0 bases, the J end by 2 bases, with 10 bases between. Germline V gene data show CDR1 as DFQATT and CDR2 as SNEGSKA (reference sequence).

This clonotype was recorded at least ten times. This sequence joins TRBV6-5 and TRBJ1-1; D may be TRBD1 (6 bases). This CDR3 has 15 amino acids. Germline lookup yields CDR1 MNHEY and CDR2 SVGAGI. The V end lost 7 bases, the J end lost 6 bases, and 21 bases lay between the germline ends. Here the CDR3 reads CASIVTGPRGPEAFF. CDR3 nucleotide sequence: TGTGCCAGCATTGTTACCGGGCCCAGGGGACCTGAAGCTTTCTTT.

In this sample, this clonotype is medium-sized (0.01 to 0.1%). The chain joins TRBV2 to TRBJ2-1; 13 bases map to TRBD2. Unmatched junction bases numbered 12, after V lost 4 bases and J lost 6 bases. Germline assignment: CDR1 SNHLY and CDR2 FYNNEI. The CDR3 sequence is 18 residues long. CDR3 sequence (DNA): TGTGCCAGCAGTGGGGGGACTAGCGGGACTCCGTCCGGCAATGAGCAGTTCTTC. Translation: CASSGGTSGTPSGNEQFF. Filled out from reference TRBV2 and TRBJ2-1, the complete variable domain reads EPEVTQTPSHQVTQMGQEVILRCVPISNHLYFYWYRQILGQKVEFLVSFYNNEISEKSEIFDDQFSVERPDGSNFTLKIRSTKLEDSAMYFCASSGGTSGTPSGNEQFFGPGTRLTVL.